Listed below are T cell receptor beta chains from one sample, sequenced in a study of T cells in Graves' hyperthyroidism and ophthalmopathy. TCRdb fed the multiplex PCR reads into MiXCR, producing one record per CDR3 protein. In the table there are roughly 500,000 distinct CDR3 sequences, about 46% of which are singletons. Sequenced: peripheral blood or thyroid tissue (not recorded which). These receptors all stem from an adult woman with Graves' disease, either hyperthyroidism or ophthalmopathy (not recorded which). Each CDR3 is given with its conserved first and last residue. Fields, in order: J gene, D gene, V gene, clone size, CDR3 protein, CDR3 DNA. A D gene is named only where the DNA matches it firmly. Rows give clone size only sometimes, using once, few, many, or a class for an expanded clone.

J: TRBJ1-1; D: -; V: TRBV10-3; size: many; CDR3: CAISELTGLLDTEAFF; DNA: TGTGCCATCAGTGAGCTTACAGGGCTTTTGGACACTGAAGCTTTCTTT
J: TRBJ2-7; D: TRBD2; V: TRBV7-2; size: many; CDR3: CASSLVFTSAYEQYF; DNA: TGTGCCAGCAGCTTAGTTTTTACTAGCGCGTACGAGCAGTACTTC
J: TRBJ1-3; D: -; V: TRBV19; size: -; CDR3: CASSIAGARSFSGNTIYF; DNA: TGTGCCAGTAGTATAGCCGGGGCCCGGTCCTTCTCTGGAAACACCATATATTTT
J: TRBJ1-2; D: -; V: TRBV7-2; size: -; CDR3: CASSLDGRASYTF; DNA: TGTGCCAGCAGCTTAGACGGCAGAGCAAGCTACACCTTC
J: TRBJ2-5; D: -; V: TRBV12-3/TRBV12-4; size: many; CDR3: CASSLGGAVGRETQYF; DNA: TGTGCCAGCAGCCTGGGGGGGGCGGTCGGGCGGGAGACCCAGTACTTC
J: TRBJ2-7; D: TRBD2; V: TRBV5-1; size: -; CDR3: CASSTGSGRAYEQYF; DNA: TGCGCCAGCAGCACCGGTAGCGGGAGGGCGTACGAGCAGTACTTC
J: TRBJ2-7; D: TRBD2; V: TRBV6-1; size: few; CDR3: CASSGAGGSYEQYF; DNA: TGTGCCAGCAGCGGGGCGGGAGGCTCCTACGAGCAGTACTTC
J: TRBJ1-2; D: -; V: TRBV2; size: once; CDR3: CASSEDLGGLPVPLLTF; DNA: TGTGCCAGCAGTGAAGATCTTGGGGGACTGCCCGTTCCTTTGCTGACCTTC
J: TRBJ2-7; D: TRBD2; V: TRBV2; size: -; CDR3: CAEGLAASSEQYF; DNA: TGTGCCGAGGGACTAGCGGCTTCCAGTGAGCAGTACTTC
J: TRBJ1-2; D: -; V: TRBV7-3; size: -; CDR3: CASSSGTFGYTF; DNA: TGTGCCAGCAGCTCGGGGACTTTTGGCTACACCTTC
J: TRBJ2-7; D: -; V: TRBV12-3/TRBV12-4; size: -; CDR3: CAIRPGSGYEQYF; DNA: TGTGCCATCCGACCCGGCTCAGGCTACGAGCAGTACTTC
J: TRBJ1-2; D: TRBD1; V: TRBV20-1; size: -; CDR3: CSATGQNTGDDGYTF; DNA: TGCAGTGCTACGGGACAGAACACCGGGGACGATGGCTACACCTTC
J: TRBJ2-4; D: TRBD1; V: TRBV29-1; size: few; CDR3: CSVVLGTGNIQYF; DNA: TGCAGCGTTGTTCTCGGGACAGGGAACATTCAGTACTTC
J: TRBJ2-7; D: TRBD1; V: TRBV7-9; size: -; CDR3: CASSFLPGQGIYEQYF; DNA: TGTGCCAGCAGCTTTCTCCCGGGACAGGGGATCTACGAGCAGTACTTC
J: TRBJ1-3; D: -; V: TRBV29-1; size: many; CDR3: CSVGSGHPLTGNTIYF; DNA: TGCAGCGTTGGGTCGGGACACCCCCTGACTGGAAACACCATATATTTT
J: TRBJ2-7; D: -; V: TRBV5-1; size: many; CDR3: CASRPTGLGTYEQYF; DNA: TGCGCCAGCAGACCTACAGGTCTCGGGACCTACGAGCAGTACTTC
J: TRBJ2-5; D: -; V: TRBV12-3/TRBV12-4; size: many; CDR3: CASTPGGGGTQYF; DNA: TGTGCCAGCACCCCCGGGGGCGGGGGGACCCAGTACTTC
J: TRBJ2-2; D: -; V: TRBV10-3; size: few; CDR3: CAISDPAAGDTGELFF; DNA: TGTGCCATCAGTGACCCAGCTGCAGGCGACACCGGGGAGCTGTTTTTT
J: TRBJ2-7; D: TRBD1; V: TRBV11-2; size: -; CDR3: CASSRTGFFNEQYF; DNA: TGTGCCAGCAGCCGGACAGGGTTTTTCAACGAGCAGTACTTC
J: TRBJ1-6; D: -; V: TRBV10-2; size: many; CDR3: CASSVNRANSPLHF; DNA: TGCGCCAGCAGTGTTAACAGGGCGAATTCACCCCTCCACTTT
J: TRBJ2-3; D: TRBD2; V: TRBV7-4; size: -; CDR3: CASSIGTSRSTDTQYF; DNA: TGTGCCAGCAGCATAGGGACTAGCCGTTCCACAGATACGCAGTATTTT
J: TRBJ1-1; D: -; V: TRBV28; size: few; CDR3: CASSSLGEAFF; DNA: TGTGCCAGCAGTTCACTTGGTGAAGCTTTCTTT
J: TRBJ2-5; D: TRBD1; V: TRBV29-1; size: -; CDR3: CSVGQAGETQYF; DNA: TGCAGCGTAGGACAGGCTGGAGAGACCCAGTACTTC
J: TRBJ2-7; D: -; V: TRBV7-9; size: -; CDR3: CASSPRPNTYEQYF; DNA: TGTGCCAGCTCACCACGACCGAACACCTACGAGCAGTACTTC
J: TRBJ2-5; D: TRBD2; V: TRBV24-1; size: -; CDR3: CATSDEGTSGRARETQYF; DNA: TGTGCCACCAGTGACGAAGGGACTAGCGGGAGGGCCCGAGAGACCCAGTACTTC
J: TRBJ1-4; D: -; V: TRBV9; size: -; CDR3: CASSGANEKLFF; DNA: TGTGCCAGCAGCGGAGCCAATGAAAAACTGTTTTTT
J: TRBJ2-6; D: -; V: TRBV6-5; size: -; CDR3: CASSKEESGANVLTF; DNA: TGTGCCAGCAGCAAAGAGGAATCCGGGGCCAACGTCCTGACTTTC